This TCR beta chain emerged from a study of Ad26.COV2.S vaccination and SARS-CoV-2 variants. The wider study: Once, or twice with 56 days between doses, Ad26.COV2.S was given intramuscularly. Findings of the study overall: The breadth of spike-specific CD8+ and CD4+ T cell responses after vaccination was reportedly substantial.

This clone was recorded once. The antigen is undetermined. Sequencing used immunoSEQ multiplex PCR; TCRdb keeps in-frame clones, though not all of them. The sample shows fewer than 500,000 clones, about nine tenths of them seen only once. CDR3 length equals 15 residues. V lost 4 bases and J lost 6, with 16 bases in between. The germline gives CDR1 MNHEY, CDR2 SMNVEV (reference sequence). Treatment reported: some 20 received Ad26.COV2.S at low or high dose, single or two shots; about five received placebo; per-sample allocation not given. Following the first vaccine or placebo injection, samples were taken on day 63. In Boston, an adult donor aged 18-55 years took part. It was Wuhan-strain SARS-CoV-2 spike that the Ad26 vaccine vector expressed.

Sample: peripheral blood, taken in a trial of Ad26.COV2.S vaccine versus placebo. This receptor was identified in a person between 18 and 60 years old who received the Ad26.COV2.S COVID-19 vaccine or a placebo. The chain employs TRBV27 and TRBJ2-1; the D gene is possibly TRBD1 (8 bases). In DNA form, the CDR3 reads TGTGCCAGCAGTTCTACAGGGGGGGTGTTCAATGAGCAGTTCTTC. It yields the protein CASSSTGGVFNEQFF.